The rows below give T cell receptor beta chains drawn from one sample of a study of PD-L1 blockade in urothelial cancer. The method was immunoSEQ multiplex PCR; TCRdb's version includes in-frame clones alone and lacks a portion of them. This repertoire shows 35,000 to 45,000 clones, more than 80% found once; its top ten account for about 7.3%. The source was PBMCs, collected around atezolizumab (anti-PD-L1) treatment. Receptors originate from a man aged 65 to 79 with urothelial cancer. Both conserved end residues are part of each CDR3. D genes are given only for firm matches. Size values are once, few and many counts, or a class for expanded clones, and some rows have none.

TRBV6-5	TRBJ2-1	NA	NA	CASSYHSAVDNEQFF	TGTGCCAGCAGTTACCATAGCGCAGTTGACAATGAGCAGTTCTTC
TRBV6-5	TRBJ1-3	NA	NA	CASTPGFSGNTIYF	TGTGCCAGCACCCCGGGTTTCTCTGGAAACACCATATATTTT
TRBV5-7	TRBJ1-4	TRBD1	once	CASSLQRGRREKLFF	TGTGCCAGCAGCTTGCAAAGGGGGCGAAGGGAAAAACTGTTTTTT
TRBV19	TRBJ2-3	TRBD1	NA	CASRTRLDRATDTQYF	TGTGCCAGTCGGACCCGGTTGGACAGGGCGACAGATACGCAGTATTTT
TRBV5-1	TRBJ2-2	TRBD1	NA	CASSWTGQNTGELFF	TGCGCCAGCAGCTGGACAGGTCAGAACACCGGGGAGCTGTTTTTT
TRBV19	TRBJ2-1	TRBD2	NA	CASSLRGLAGGSSYNEQFF	TGTGCCAGTAGTTTACGCGGACTAGCGGGAGGGAGCTCCTACAATGAGCAGTTCTTC
TRBV19	TRBJ2-3	TRBD1	NA	CASSAGTGLSTDTQYF	TGTGCCAGTAGTGCCGGGACAGGGTTAAGCACAGATACGCAGTATTTT
TRBV29-1	TRBJ1-1	TRBD1	NA	CSHSFQGAGTEAFF	TGCAGCCATAGTTTCCAGGGGGCTGGCACTGAAGCTTTCTTT
TRBV5-1	TRBJ1-1	NA	once	CASSLRGGGVNTEAFF	TGCGCCAGCAGCTTGCGCGGGGGAGGGGTGAACACTGAAGCTTTCTTT
TRBV5-1	TRBJ1-3	TRBD1	NA	CASSLEGDRGGNTIYF	TGCGCCAGCAGCTTGGAGGGAGACAGGGGAGGAAACACCATATATTTT
TRBV2	TRBJ1-2	TRBD1	hyperexpanded	CASRKDSQGRSTF	TGTGCCAGCAGGAAGGACTCACAGGGGCGCTCCACCTTC
TRBV9	TRBJ2-1	TRBD1	NA	CASSLGQGPYNEQFF	TGTGCCAGCAGCTTAGGACAGGGCCCGTACAATGAGCAGTTCTTC
TRBV19	TRBJ1-5	TRBD1	NA	CASQDRVVGPQHF	TGTGCCAGTCAGGACAGGGTTGTCGGGCCCCAGCATTTT
TRBV13	TRBJ2-3	TRBD1	NA	CASSSDRSTDTQYF	TGTGCCAGCAGCTCGGACAGGAGCACAGATACGCAGTATTTT
TRBV29-1	TRBJ1-1	NA	NA	CSVRSALGGTTEAFF	TGCAGCGTTAGATCTGCCCTCGGAGGAACCACTGAAGCTTTCTTT
TRBV5-1	TRBJ2-1	TRBD2	few	CASSLAYSGNPYNEQFF	TGCGCCAGCAGCTTGGCCTATAGCGGGAACCCCTACAATGAGCAGTTCTTC
TRBV9	TRBJ2-5	NA	NA	CASSVQRGHEETQYF	TGTGCCAGCAGCGTACAACGGGGACACGAAGAGACCCAGTACTTC
TRBV4-1	TRBJ1-2	TRBD1	NA	CASSQWSKEGAGGYTF	TGCGCCAGCAGCCAATGGTCCAAGGAGGGGGCGGGAGGCTACACCTTC
TRBV28	TRBJ1-1	NA	NA	CASSFLTGSTEAFF	TGTGCCAGCAGTTTCCTCACGGGGAGCACTGAAGCTTTCTTT
TRBV19	TRBJ1-5	NA	NA	CASSGNRVGQPQHF	TGTGCCAGTAGTGGAAACAGGGTAGGGCAGCCCCAGCATTTT
TRBV19	TRBJ1-5	TRBD1	few	CASSRDRGKDQPQHF	TGTGCCAGTAGTAGGGACAGGGGGAAGGATCAGCCCCAGCATTTT
TRBV27	TRBJ2-3	TRBD2	NA	CASSLGGNSAGGLNTQYF	TGTGCCAGCAGCCTGGGGGGAAACTCAGCGGGAGGTCTTAATACGCAGTATTTT
TRBV11-3	TRBJ2-3	TRBD2	NA	CASSLGGTQADTQYF	TGTGCCAGCAGCCTCGGGGGGACCCAAGCAGATACGCAGTATTTT
TRBV9	TRBJ2-6	TRBD1	NA	CASSEGAPGANVLTF	TGTGCCAGCAGTGAGGGGGCGCCTGGGGCCAACGTCCTGACTTTC
TRBV5-4	TRBJ1-2	NA	NA	CASSYPDRTYGYTF	TGTGCCAGCAGCTACCCCGACAGGACCTATGGCTACACCTTC
TRBV6-1	TRBJ2-5	NA	NA	CASDRDPQETQYF	TGTGCCAGCGACCGGGATCCACAAGAGACCCAGTACTTC
TRBV6-1	TRBJ1-2	TRBD1	NA	CASTRDRPNYGYTF	TGTGCCAGCACCCGGGACAGACCCAACTATGGCTACACCTTC
TRBV2	TRBJ2-3	TRBD2	NA	CASTPRLAGVRNTDTQYF	TGTGCCAGCACCCCACGACTAGCGGGAGTTAGAAACACAGATACGCAGTATTTT
TRBV27	TRBJ1-5	TRBD1	NA	CASSPGGQGPLPQHF	TGTGCCAGCAGCCCCGGCGGACAGGGACCCCTGCCCCAGCATTTT
TRBV19	TRBJ2-1	NA	NA	CASSWGGTSYNEQFF	TGTGCCAGTAGTTGGGGCGGGACCTCCTACAATGAGCAGTTCTTC
TRBV19	TRBJ1-5	NA	few	CASRIIGGGLGNQPQHF	TGTGCCAGTAGAATTATAGGGGGAGGGCTTGGCAATCAGCCCCAGCATTTT
TRBV5-6	TRBJ2-5	NA	NA	CASSLAPETQYF	TGTGCCAGCAGCTTGGCCCCGGAGACCCAGTACTTC
TRBV10-3	TRBJ2-1	TRBD2	NA	CASLADSSYNEQFF	TGTGCCAGCCTAGCGGATAGCTCCTACAATGAGCAGTTCTTC
TRBV9	TRBJ2-2	TRBD2	NA	CASSFRATASGRAAGELFF	TGTGCCAGCAGTTTCCGGGCCACGGCTAGCGGGAGGGCCGCCGGGGAGCTGTTTTTT
TRBV5-4	TRBJ2-1	TRBD2	NA	CASSPSGGLAVNEQFF	TGTGCCAGCAGCCCCAGCGGCGGACTAGCGGTCAATGAGCAGTTCTTC
TRBV7-9	TRBJ2-7	TRBD1	NA	CASSQDRDEQYF	TGTGCCAGCAGCCAGGACAGGGACGAGCAGTACTTC
TRBV7-3	TRBJ2-5	NA	NA	CASSFNPRETQYF	TGTGCCAGCAGCTTTAACCCTAGGGAGACCCAGTACTTC
TRBV5-6	TRBJ1-2	NA	NA	CASSGGGAYGYTF	TGTGCCAGCAGCGGGGGAGGGGCCTATGGCTACACCTTC
TRBV27	TRBJ2-5	NA	NA	CASSPLRVLGETQYF	TGTGCCAGCAGTCCCCTCAGGGTTCTGGGAGAGACCCAGTACTTC
TRBV5-1	TRBJ2-7	TRBD1	NA	CASRQGALIEEQYF	TGCGCCAGCAGACAGGGGGCTCTCATCGAAGAGCAGTACTTC
TRBV5-1	TRBJ1-2	TRBD1	NA	CASSSATGANYGYTF	TGCGCCAGCAGCTCGGCGACAGGGGCCAACTATGGCTACACCTTC
TRBV27	TRBJ2-1	TRBD2	NA	CASSLSTSGSYYNEQFF	TGTGCCAGCAGTTTATCGACTAGCGGGAGTTACTACAATGAGCAGTTCTTC
TRBV2	TRBJ2-7	TRBD1	NA	CASSRDRVYEQYF	TGTGCCAGCAGCCGGGACAGAGTCTACGAGCAGTACTTC
TRBV13	TRBJ2-3	TRBD2	NA	CASSGRATDTQYF	TGTGCCAGCTCCGGGAGGGCCACAGATACGCAGTATTTT
TRBV27	TRBJ2-7	NA	NA	CASSFDRSYEQYF	TGTGCCAGCAGTTTTGACAGATCCTACGAGCAGTACTTC
TRBV28	TRBJ2-4	NA	once	CASSFTGGRVNIQYF	TGTGCCAGCAGTTTTACCGGGGGGCGGGTGAACATTCAGTACTTC
TRBV5-6	TRBJ1-4	NA	NA	CASSRGEKLFF	TGTGCCAGCAGCAGGGGAGAAAAACTGTTTTTT
TRBV5-1	TRBJ2-3	NA	NA	CASSKGGASTDTQYF	TGCGCCAGCAGCAAGGGGGGGGCGTCCACAGATACGCAGTATTTT
TRBV6-6	TRBJ1-2	TRBD1	NA	CASWSDLAGGKSGYTF	TGTGCCAGCTGGAGCGACCTGGCAGGGGGAAAGAGCGGCTACACCTTC
TRBV10-1	TRBJ2-5	NA	once	CASSEMNRELEEETQYF	TGCGCCAGCAGTGAGATGAATAGGGAGCTGGAGGAAGAGACCCAGTACTTC
TRBV29-1	TRBJ2-7	NA	NA	CSALRDSSPGEQYF	TGCAGCGCTCTGCGGGACAGTTCTCCGGGAGAGCAGTACTTC
TRBV27	TRBJ2-5	NA	NA	CASNRSPPVSEETQYF	TGTGCCAGCAACAGATCCCCGCCAGTCTCGGAAGAGACCCAGTACTTC
TRBV27	TRBJ2-1	NA	NA	CASSWASSYNEQFF	TGTGCCAGCAGTTGGGCTTCCTCCTACAATGAGCAGTTCTTC